Listed below are T cell receptor beta chains from one sample, sequenced in a study of CD8+CD57+ T cells in acquired aplastic anemia. MiXCR was run by TCRdb on the reads, yielding one entry per CDR3 protein. The sample shows 120,000 or so distinct CDR3 sequences, approximately 40% of them seen only once. Sequenced input: sorted CD4+, CD8+, or CD8+CD57+ T cells (not recorded which) from PBMCs. These receptors all come from a human donor with aplastic anemia. Both conserved end residues are part of each CDR3. The D gene is left open where the match is weak. Rows may omit the clone size; those that give it use once, few, many or a size class.

DNA,CDR3,size,V,D,J
TGCAGTGCTGACCGGGACCTTGACGTCTATGGCTACACCTTC,CSADRDLDVYGYTF,many,TRBV20-1,-,TRBJ1-2
TGTGCCAGCACCTCGAGGCATATCACAGATACGCAGTATTTT,CASTSRHITDTQYF,-,TRBV10-3,-,TRBJ2-3
TGCGCCAGCAGCTTAGATTATCGGCAGGGTCCCTACGAGCAGTACTTC,CASSLDYRQGPYEQYF,-,TRBV11-2,-,TRBJ2-7
TGTGCCAGCAGCTTATCGAATTCATCCCTCCACTTC,CASSLSNSSLHF,-,TRBV7-9,-,TRBJ1-6
TGTGCCAGCAGCTTAGCGGCAACTAATGAAAAACTGTTTTTT,CASSLAATNEKLFF,many,TRBV5-6,-,TRBJ1-4
TGTGCCAGCAGGGCCCTGCACAGGTACAATGAGCAGTTCTTC,CASRALHRYNEQFF,many,TRBV25-1,-,TRBJ2-1
TGTGCCAGCAGCTTCGAACTTACTTCAGGGGGAGGAGAGACCCAGTACTTC,CASSFELTSGGGETQYF,many,TRBV5-6,-,TRBJ2-5
TGTGCCAGCAGTGGAATGCAGAGTTCCGAGCAGTACTTC,CASSGMQSSEQYF,many,TRBV6-1,-,TRBJ2-7
TGTGCCAGTAGTATCATCACAGGGAATTCACCCCTCCACTTT,CASSIITGNSPLHF,-,TRBV19,-,TRBJ1-6
TGTGCCATTGGGACAGGGAGTGAGACCCAGTACTTC,CAIGTGSETQYF,-,TRBV24-1,TRBD1,TRBJ2-5
TGTGCCAGCAGCCCCCGTGGGGGGGCAAAGATAGCGGGGGAGCTGTTTTTT,CASSPRGGAKIAGELFF,many,TRBV9,-,TRBJ2-2
TGTGCCAGCAGTGTAAGGGGCGATAGGAGGGAGCAGTACTTC,CASSVRGDRREQYF,many,TRBV6-1,-,TRBJ2-7
TGTGCCACCAGTGACCCCGGGACGGCGGTTGGGGGGACCCAGTACTTC,CATSDPGTAVGGTQYF,-,TRBV24-1,-,TRBJ2-5
TGTGCCATCAGTGAGTCAGGACCGGGGAGCAATCAGCCCCAGCATTTT,CAISESGPGSNQPQHF,-,TRBV5-6,-,TRBJ1-5
TGTGCCAGCAGTCCTTCAAGGTCTTGGGGAAACACCATATATTTT,CASSPSRSWGNTIYF,many,TRBV12-3/TRBV12-4,-,TRBJ1-3
TGTGCCAGCAGCCCCCAGCGGGGAAGGGCGACCGGGGAGCTGTTTTTT,CASSPQRGRATGELFF,many,TRBV7-2,TRBD2,TRBJ2-2
TGTGCCAGCAGCTTAGCTCAGCCCCAGCCCCAGCATTTT,CASSLAQPQPQHF,many,TRBV7-9,-,TRBJ1-5
TGCAGTGCTAACAATCCACCCCTCCACTTT,CSANNPPLHF,-,TRBV20-1,-,TRBJ1-6
TGTGCCAGCTCACCAAGCCAGGGGGCGATTGGGACTGAAGCTTTCTTT,CASSPSQGAIGTEAFF,-,TRBV18,TRBD1,TRBJ1-1
TGTGCCACCAGTGACTCCGGGACAATCAGCTACAATGAGCAGTTCTTC,CATSDSGTISYNEQFF,-,TRBV24-1,-,TRBJ2-1
TGTGCCAGCAGTTCGAGCGGGACTAGCACAGATACGCAGTATTTT,CASSSSGTSTDTQYF,few,TRBV11-1,TRBD2,TRBJ2-3
TGTGCCAGCAGTTTCGGTCAGGGGTACACCGGGGAGCTGTTTTTT,CASSFGQGYTGELFF,-,TRBV27,-,TRBJ2-2
TGTGCCAGTAGTCTATCCGGGACAGGGGACTCACCCCTCCACTTT,CASSLSGTGDSPLHF,many,TRBV19,TRBD1,TRBJ1-6
TGTGCCATCAGTAGGACAGCAACTAATGAAAAACTGTTTTTT,CAISRTATNEKLFF,-,TRBV10-3,-,TRBJ1-4
TGCAGTGCAGCCGGGACGGCGAACACTGAAGCTTTCTTT,CSAAGTANTEAFF,-,TRBV20-1,-,TRBJ1-1
TGTGCCAGCAGCTTATTGGGGAAGACTGAAGCTTTCTTT,CASSLLGKTEAFF,-,TRBV7-9,-,TRBJ1-1
TGCAGCGTTGAATACAATGAGCAGTTCTTC,CSVEYNEQFF,-,TRBV29-1,-,TRBJ2-1
TGTGCCTGTAGTATAGGGATGGAGAACACTGAAGCTTTCTTT,CACSIGMENTEAFF,-,TRBV19,-,TRBJ1-1
TGCAGTGCTCACCGACAGGAGCATTGGGGGACCCAGTACTTC,CSAHRQEHWGTQYF,many,TRBV20-1,-,TRBJ2-5
TGTGCCAGCAGCTTAGTGGGGTATGGCTACACCTTC,CASSLVGYGYTF,few,TRBV7-2,-,TRBJ1-2
TGTGCCAGCAGCTTGGACCAGGGGGCATTGGGGACTGAAGCTTTCTTT,CASSLDQGALGTEAFF,many,TRBV7-2,TRBD1,TRBJ1-1
TGCAGTGCTAACAGAGCAGGGTATCAGCCCCAGCATTTT,CSANRAGYQPQHF,-,TRBV20-1,-,TRBJ1-5
TGTGCCAGCTCACCACAGTCCCAGGGGGGATCACCCCTCCACTTT,CASSPQSQGGSPLHF,many,TRBV18,TRBD1,TRBJ1-6
TGTGCCAGCAGCTTCCAGCGGGCAGACTACGAGCAGTACTTC,CASSFQRADYEQYF,-,TRBV5-6,-,TRBJ2-7
TGCAGCGTTGAAGAACGGTCCTCCTACGAGCAGTACTTC,CSVEERSSYEQYF,-,TRBV29-1,-,TRBJ2-7
TGTGCCAGCAGGCTAAACGCCCGTCTGAGCAATCAGCCCCAGCATTTT,CASRLNARLSNQPQHF,-,TRBV6-1,-,TRBJ1-5
TGTGCCACCCAGGTAGACAATGAGCAGTTCTTC,CATQVDNEQFF,few,TRBV24-1,-,TRBJ2-1
TGTGCCAGCAGCCTATCCGGGACTAGCGGGCAAGAGACCCAGTACTTC,CASSLSGTSGQETQYF,many,TRBV4-2,TRBD2,TRBJ2-5
TGCGCCAGCAGCACTGATCCTACAGTAGAGACCCAGTACTTC,CASSTDPTVETQYF,-,TRBV5-1,-,TRBJ2-5
TGTGCCAGCAGTCCCCCGCCCGGGGTTAGCAATCAGCCCCAGCATTTT,CASSPPPGVSNQPQHF,many,TRBV2,-,TRBJ1-5
TGTGCCAGCAGCCAGGGACGGACGAACAATCAGCCCCAGCATTTT,CASSQGRTNNQPQHF,many,TRBV7-9,-,TRBJ1-5
TGCAGCGTTGTATGGATGGCAGGGAGCTCCTACAATGAGCAGTTCTTC,CSVVWMAGSSYNEQFF,many,TRBV29-1,-,TRBJ2-1
TGCAGTGCTCTAACAGGGAAGAGCACAGATACGCAGTATTTT,CSALTGKSTDTQYF,many,TRBV20-1,-,TRBJ2-3
TGTGCCATTAGAGGACTCAACAATGAGCAGTTCTATGGCTACACCTTC,CAIRGLNNEQFYGYTF,-,TRBV10-3,-,TRBJ1-2
TGTGCCAGCAGCCTAGTGCCTAAACATGAAAAACTGTTTTTT,CASSLVPKHEKLFF,-,TRBV25-1,-,TRBJ1-4